Below, 15 T cell receptor beta chains from the same sample are listed, as sequenced in a study of tissue T cells after allogeneic stem cell transplantation. Profiling relied on immunoSEQ multiplex PCR, and the TCRdb table lists in-frame clones only, not all of them. The sample lists around 9,100 clones, 45% to 70% occurring once. The specimen was tissue from the jejunum, collected at autopsy. Receptors were obtained from a female donor older than 55 with lung cancer.

A remark on this clone: The identical CDR3 is also encoded by other nucleotide sequences in the sample. V and J are TRBV18 and TRBJ1-1, with D hard to call. V gave up 2 bases and J gave up 1 base, with 8 bases separating them. Germline values: CDR1 KGHSH, CDR2 LQKENI. There are 14 residues in the CDR3. The CDR3 nucleotides are TGTGCCAGCTCACCAGACCGGAAGAACACTGAAGCTTTCTTT. Translation: CASSPDRKNTEAFF.

This chain links TRBV18 with TRBJ2-1; 7 bases are shared with TRBD1. V lost 1 base and J lost 3; bases outside the gene matches: 3. The CDR3 covers 15 residues. CDR1 and CDR2 from the germline V gene are KGHSH and LQKENI. The CDR3 reads CASSPRQGYYNEQFF. The CDR3, as DNA: TGTGCCAGCTCACCACGACAGGGTTACTACAATGAGCAGTTCTTC.

The chain links TRBV18 to TRBJ2-1; 9 positions agree with TRBD1. Germline assignment: CDR1 KGHSH and CDR2 LQKENI. The CDR3 sequence is 17 residues long. V dropped 3 bases and J dropped 5; count of bases not matched to a gene: 11. The CDR3 DNA reads as TGTGCCAGCTCACCGTCCGTAGGGACAGGGCCGAACAATGAGCAGTTCTTC. It encodes CASSPSVGTGPNNEQFF.

This rearrangement joins TRBV12-3 or TRBV12-4 to TRBJ1-2; D possibly corresponds to TRBD1 (6 bases). Between the trimmed V and J ends, which lost 3 bases and 6 bases, there was a span of 11 bases. The CDR3 totals 13 residues. The CDR3 spells CASSFSPGDGYTF. The CDR3 DNA sequence: TGTGCCAGCAGTTTCTCGCCAGGGGATGGCTACACCTTC.

This clone is medium-sized (0.01 to 0.1%) within its sample. This sequence joins TRBV6-5 and TRBJ2-7; 7 bases fit TRBD2. The CDR3 sequence is 14 residues long. The germline V gene has CDR1 MNHEY and CDR2 SVGAGI. Germline trimming cut 9 bases from V and 2 bases from J; bases unmatched to any gene: 10. The CDR3 nucleotides are TGTGCCAGTTCTAGCGGACCAACCCCCTACGAGCAGTACTTC. It encodes CASSSGPTPYEQYF.

The DNA of the CDR3 is TGTGCCAGCAGTGAAAAGCAATACGAGCAGTACTTC. Translated, it gives CASSEKQYEQYF. The V call is TRBV6-1, the J call TRBJ2-7; D unclear. From germline, CDR1 is MNHNS and CDR2 SASEGT. The CDR3 sequence is 12 residues long. The ends were cut back, 2 bases at V and 4 bases at J, with 6 bases in the middle.

DNA for the CDR3: TGCACCAGAATTGGACTAGCGGGAAGAGATACGCAGTATTTT. It specifies CTRIGLAGRDTQYF. The V gene is TRBV1, the J gene TRBJ2-3; the D call of TRBD2 is as the table states it, not checked on the DNA. TRBV1 is a pseudogene. The CDR3 runs 14 residues.

The rearrangement links TRBV7-2 to TRBJ1-1; 11 bases agree with TRBD1. V lost 4 bases, J lost 11 bases, and 15 bases stayed unmatched. Germline loops: CDR1 SGHTA, CDR2 FQGNSA. This CDR3 has 16 residues. The CDR3 loop reads CASSYGPGTGGVAAFF. CDR3 sequence (DNA): TGTGCCAGCAGCTATGGCCCAGGGACAGGGGGAGTTGCGGCTTTCTTT. Using reference TRBV7-2 and TRBJ1-1 for the parts outside the CDR3, the full variable domain is GAGVSQSPSNKVTEKGKDVELRCDPISGHTALYWYRQSLGQGLEFLIYFQGNSAPDKSGLPSDRFSAERTGGSVSTLTIQRTQQEDSAVYLCASSYGPGTGGVAAFFGQGTRLTVV.

This clone counts as large. The chain links TRBV5-4 to TRBJ1-2, with D possibly matching TRBD1 (6 bases). The CDR3 covers 13 residues. Germline loops: CDR1 SGHNT, CDR2 YYREEE (reference sequence). The V end was cut by 4 bases, the J end by 2 bases, with 9 bases between. This CDR3 is CASSPRGNYGYTF. The DNA of the CDR3 is TGTGCCAGCAGCCCCAGGGGAAACTATGGCTACACCTTC.

The chain has TRBV7-2 and TRBJ2-5; maybe TRBD1 (5 bases). The CDR3 extends over 15 amino acids. V lost 2 bases, J lost 5 bases, and 15 bases lay in between. Germline CDR1 is SGHTA and CDR2 is FQGNSA. Written as DNA, the CDR3 is TGTGCCAGCAGCTTACCTCCAGGGCGAACGGAGACCCAGTACTTC. Amino acid sequence: CASSLPPGRTETQYF.

This chain links TRBV2 with TRBJ2-1; TRBD2 matches 14 bases. V gave up 8 bases and J gave up 6 bases; unmatched junction bases: 6. The CDR3 runs 15 residues. In germline, CDR1 is SNHLY, CDR2 FYNNEI. In nucleotides, the CDR3 is TGTGCCAGCCGGCCTGGGACTAGCGGGAGCAATGAGCAGTTCTTC. Protein sequence: CASRPGTSGSNEQFF.

A single count supports this clone. The V and J genes are TRBV30 and TRBJ1-1; 7 nucleotides agree with TRBD1. The junction had 8 bases not matched to a gene; V was cut back by 0 bases and J by 10 bases. The CDR3 has 13 amino acids. The germline V gene has CDR1 GTSNPN and CDR2 SVGIG (reference sequence). CDR3 in amino acids: CAWSVLRGQPAFF. Here the CDR3 DNA reads TGTGCCTGGAGTGTACTTCGGGGACAGCCAGCTTTCTTT.

This chain connects TRBV7-2 to TRBJ2-1; TRBD1 aligns across 8 bases. The V and J ends lost 7 bases and 1 base, in that order; junction bases with no gene match: 9. CDR1 and CDR2 from the germline V gene are SGHTA and FQGNSA. This CDR3 region has 16 residues. This CDR3 reads CASKGQGMGSYNEQFF. As DNA, the CDR3 is TGTGCCAGCAAAGGACAGGGAATGGGGTCCTACAATGAGCAGTTCTTC.

V gene TRBV7-2 combines with J gene TRBJ2-7; TRBD1 aligns across 9 bases. The ends lost 2 bases at V and 4 bases at J; junction bases unmatched: 9. Germline CDR1 SGHTA, CDR2 FQGNSA. CDR3 size: 16 residues. CDR3 DNA sequence: TGTGCCAGCAGCTTAACCCTGGACAGGGGACGGTACGAGCAGTACTTC. Translation gives CASSLTLDRGRYEQYF. Combining the CDR3 with reference TRBV7-2 and TRBJ2-7 gives the whole variable domain GAGVSQSPSNKVTEKGKDVELRCDPISGHTALYWYRQSLGQGLEFLIYFQGNSAPDKSGLPSDRFSAERTGGSVSTLTIQRTQQEDSAVYLCASSLTLDRGRYEQYFGPGTRLTVT.

V is TRBV2 and J is TRBJ2-6; 11 nucleotides agree with TRBD1. The CDR3 spans 14 residues. Germline V gives CDR1 SNHLY, CDR2 FYNNEI. The V segment lost 4 bases and the J segment 12 bases; nucleotides outside the gene matches: 5. CDR3 residues: CASSAGQGGIVLTF. The CDR3 DNA follows: TGTGCCAGCAGTGCGGGACAGGGGGGTATCGTCCTGACTTTC.